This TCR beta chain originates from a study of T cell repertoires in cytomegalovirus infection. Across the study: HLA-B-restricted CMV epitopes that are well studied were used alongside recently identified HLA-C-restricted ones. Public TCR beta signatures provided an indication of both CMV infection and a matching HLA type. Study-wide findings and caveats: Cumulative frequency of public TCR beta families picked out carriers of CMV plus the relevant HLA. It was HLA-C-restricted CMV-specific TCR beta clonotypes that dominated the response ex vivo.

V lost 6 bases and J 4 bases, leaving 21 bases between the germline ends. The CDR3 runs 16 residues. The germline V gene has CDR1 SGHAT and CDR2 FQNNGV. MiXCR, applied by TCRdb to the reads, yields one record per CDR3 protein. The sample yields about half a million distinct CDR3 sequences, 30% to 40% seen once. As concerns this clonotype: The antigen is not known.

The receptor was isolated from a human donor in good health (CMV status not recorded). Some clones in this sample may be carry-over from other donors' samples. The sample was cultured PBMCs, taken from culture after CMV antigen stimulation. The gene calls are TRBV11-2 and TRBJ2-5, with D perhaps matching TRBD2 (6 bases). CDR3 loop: CASSPLSGSIRETQYF. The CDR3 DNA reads TGTGCCAGCAGTCCCCTTAGCGGCTCGATTAGAGAGACCCAGTACTTC.